This T cell receptor beta chain was sequenced during a study of blood T cell repertoires in COVID-19. Whole-study context: T cells, B-cell-depleted T cells, or PBMCs supplied cDNA or gDNA.

This table comes from immunoSEQ multiplex PCR, and its TCRdb copy is limited to in-frame clones, with some not included. This table holds 450,000 to 600,000 clones, about nine tenths found once. From germline, CDR1 is SGHRS and CDR2 YFSETQ. Losses at the gene ends were 6 bases for V and 2 bases for J; bases not matched to a gene: 5. This CDR3 region has 15 residues. This receptor was obtained from a woman aged 18-30 years who had recovered from COVID-19. This chain uses TRBV5-1 with TRBJ2-6, with 7 bases aligning to TRBD2. Sequenced: PBMCs or T cells enriched from blood (not recorded which). The CDR3 reads CASTPGGAGANVLTF. CDR3 nucleotides: TGCGCCAGCACTCCTGGGGGGGCTGGGGCCAACGTCCTGACTTTC.